This T cell receptor (beta chain) came from a study of PD-1 blockade in classical Hodgkin lymphoma. About the study: Nivolumab 3 mg/kg was given intravenously every 2 weeks. Broader study findings: Significantly greater TCR diversity emerged by C4D1 in CD4+ cells but not CD8+ cells.

Produced via immunoSEQ multiplex PCR; TCRdb's table is partial and in-frame only. The table has some 110,000 clones, roughly nine tenths seen once; the top ten hold 19%. About this clone: Its antigen is not known.

J was trimmed by 5 bases and V by 5 bases; bases with no gene match: 15. This CDR3 comprises 17 residues. CDR1 and CDR2 from the germline V gene are SGHAT and FQNNGV. Time point described: cycle 4 day 1 (C4D1), after more than five weeks of nivolumab. The patients all showed relapse after autologous stem cell transplantation, while their brentuximab vedotin exposure varied. The receptor's source is a human donor with classical Hodgkin lymphoma. The V gene is TRBV11-2, the J gene TRBJ1-2; 9 bases are a match to TRBD1. The sequences come from peripheral blood mononuclear cells (PBMCs), collected before the fourth cycle of nivolumab. The CDR3 region is CASSQGTGNRGGYGYTF. DNA of the CDR3: TGTGCCAGCAGCCAAGGGACAGGGAATAGAGGAGGTTATGGCTACACCTTC.